The clone carrying this TCR beta chain was seen only a few times. The junction shows a germline mismatch at one end, possibly a read error. This entry belongs to a study of T cells in Graves' hyperthyroidism and ophthalmopathy. Researchers took RNA transcripts and amplified the TCR beta CDR3 regions from them. In the first-round RT-PCR of the TCR CDR3, the HTBI primer set was used. A single record per CDR3 protein comes from TCRdb applying MiXCR to the multiplex PCR reads. The table has fewer than 350,000 distinct CDR3 sequences, over 12% seen once; the top ten hold around 30%. CDR3 length equals 12 residues. From germline, CDR1 is DFQATT and CDR2 SNEGSKA (reference sequence).

The receptor's source is a woman aged 45-59 years with Graves' hyperthyroidism that later progressed to Graves' ophthalmopathy. The specimen was blood. The chain recombines TRBV20-1 with TRBJ2-5; the D is unclear. CDR3 sequence (DNA): TGCAGTGGGTCTTCGGGCCAAAAGACCCAGTACTTC. Amino acid sequence: CSGSSGQKTQYF.